Sequencing of this T cell receptor beta chain was carried out in a study of shared clonotypes between healthy human individuals. The table came from immunoSEQ multiplex PCR; TCRdb's copy has only in-frame clones and leaves some out. This table holds around 940,000 clones, roughly 72% found once. Donation came from healthy HIV-negative adults that had no recent acute infections or vaccinations. Germline assignment: CDR1 MDHEN and CDR2 SYDVKM. This CDR3 is built from 14 residues. J lost 7 bases, V lost 7 bases, and 7 bases had no gene match. This TCR derives from a man aged 18 to 29 in good health. The sequencing input was memory CD4+ T cells sorted from blood. The subset was: CD45RA-negative fraction. The chain carries TRBV28 and TRBJ2-2; the match to TRBD1 covers 9 bases. The CDR3, as DNA: TGTGCCAGCACATACAGGGGGCATGGCGGGGAGCTGTTTTTT. Amino acid sequence: CASTYRGHGGELFF.